The 25 T cell receptor beta chains reported below all come from one sample, sequenced in a study of T cell changes during pregnancy in multiple sclerosis. Using immunoSEQ multiplex PCR, the repertoire was profiled, and TCRdb retains in-frame clones only, with some absent. The repertoire holds around 63,000 clones, with roughly 91% as singletons. The sample here was peripheral blood, taken in the third trimester of pregnancy. The receptor set was obtained from a female donor in good health, enrolled as a control in a pregnancy study.

The chain carries TRBV19 and TRBJ2-1, with D tentatively TRBD1 (5 bases). The V and J ends lost 0 bases and 5 bases respectively, with 14 bases between them. The CDR3 has 16 amino acids. The germline V gene has CDR1 LNHDA and CDR2 SQIVND (reference sequence). The DNA for the CDR3 is TGTGCCAGTAGTATAGAGGACAATCATCGTAACAATGAGCAGTTCTTC. Translated: CASSIEDNHRNNEQFF.

The chain uses TRBV19 and TRBJ1-2; TRBD1 aligns across 9 bases. The V gene's germline CDR1 is LNHDA and CDR2 SQIVND (reference sequence). Trimming removed 5 bases from V and 4 bases from J; junction bases left unmatched: 11. CDR3 length equals 16 residues. CDR3 DNA: TGTGCCAGTAGTCCAGGACAGGGGTTCATCGGCTATGGCTACACCTTC. Protein: CASSPGQGFIGYGYTF.

The chain links TRBV2 to TRBJ2-1; 9 nucleotides agree with TRBD2. The CDR3 length is 13 residues. Germline CDR1 is SNHLY and CDR2 is FYNNEI. V shed 11 bases, J shed 7 bases, and the junction held 9 bases outside the gene matches. CDR3 amino acids: CASRRGGKNEQFF. The CDR3 DNA reads TGTGCCTCCCGGCGGGGGGGAAAGAATGAGCAGTTCTTC.

This clone was seen just once. One junction end disagrees with the germline gene, perhaps due to a read error. The rearrangement links TRBV7-7 to TRBJ1-4; perhaps TRBD1 as D (6 bases). The germline gives CDR1 SSHAT, CDR2 FNYEAQ (reference sequence). The CDR3 has 19 residues. CDR3 in amino acids: CASSLACRGLRALEEKLFF. CDR3 nucleotides: TGTGCTAGCAGCTTAGCGTGCAGGGGATTGAGGGCATTGGAAGAAAAACTGTTTTTT.

The V call is TRBV5-8, the J call TRBJ2-7; tentative D call: TRBD1 (5 bases). V was trimmed by 0 bases and J by 5 bases, leaving 6 bases between them. Germline-derived CDR1 and CDR2 are SGHTS and YDEGEE. This CDR3 is built from 12 residues. The CDR3 bases are TGTGCCAGCAGCTTGGAAGGGGACGAGCAGTACTTC. As protein: CASSLEGDEQYF.

In DNA, the CDR3 is TGTGCCAGCAGCTTAACGGTGGGGGGGCGCACCGGGGAGCTGTTTTTT. Protein: CASSLTVGGRTGELFF. This chain connects TRBV7-3 to TRBJ2-2; D may be TRBD2 (7 bases). The CDR3 has 16 residues. Between the trimmed V and J ends, which lost 0 bases and 4 bases, there was a span of 12 bases. Germline V gene sequence: CDR1 SGHTA, CDR2 FQGTGA.

This clone appeared a single time. The V call is TRBV30, the J call TRBJ1-2, with TRBD1 matching over 7 bases. The CDR3 loop spans 14 amino acids. V trimming: 7 bases; J trimming: 4 bases; junction bases outside the gene matches: 12. From germline, CDR1 is GTSNPN and CDR2 SVGIG (reference sequence). Here the CDR3 reads CAFATGVHGYGYTF. The CDR3 region has the DNA TGTGCCTTCGCAACAGGGGTTCATGGCTATGGCTACACCTTC.

This chain links TRBV7-2 with TRBJ1-1; 7 bases fit TRBD1. This CDR3 contains 14 residues. Germline trimming cut 5 bases from V and 3 bases from J; bases unmatched to any gene: 6. The germline gives CDR1 SGHTA, CDR2 FQGNSA. The CDR3 DNA follows: TGTGCCAGCAGCATGAGGACAGGAGACACTGAAGCTTTCTTT. Its protein is CASSMRTGDTEAFF.

The table lists this clone with a count of one. CDR3 residues: CASSNPGGGKLFF. CDR3 coding DNA: TGTGCCAGCAGTAACCCCGGGGGGGGAAAACTGTTTTTT. The chain combines TRBV25-1 with TRBJ1-4; tentative D call: TRBD1 (5 bases). This CDR3 contains 13 residues. Germline V gene data show CDR1 as MGHDK and CDR2 as SYGVNS. V was cut by 5 bases and J by 10 bases, with 14 bases left in between.

The V call is TRBV9, the J call TRBJ2-1; TRBD2 matches 7 bases. V shed 0 bases and J 0 bases; nucleotides not matched to a gene: 3. This CDR3 has 16 residues. CDR1 is SGDLS, CDR2 YYNGEE, per germline. Written as DNA, the CDR3 is TGTGCCAGCAGCGTAGCTAGCGGATACTCCTACAATGAGCAGTTCTTC. Amino acids: CASSVASGYSYNEQFF.

The chain is built from TRBV4-1 and TRBJ2-7, with TRBD1 matching 10 bases. Germline CDR1 is MGHRA and CDR2 is YSYEKL. J was trimmed by 4 bases and V by 3 bases; bases with no gene match: 6. The length of the CDR3 is 15 residues. The CDR3 protein is CASSQAGTGAYEQYF. As DNA, the CDR3 is TGCGCCAGCAGCCAGGCCGGGACAGGGGCGTACGAGCAGTACTTC.

The chain carries TRBV5-4 and TRBJ2-3; tentatively, D is TRBD1 (6 bases). Germline V lookup: CDR1 SGHNT, CDR2 YYREEE (reference sequence). Trimming pared 2 bases from V and 3 bases from J, leaving 13 bases between. This CDR3 has 15 residues. In DNA, the CDR3 is TGTGCCAGCAGCTTAGGGACAAGCCCTACAGATACGCAGTATTTT. It codes for CASSLGTSPTDTQYF.

This clone has only one observation. This chain links TRBV4-1 with TRBJ1-5, with D tentatively TRBD1 (5 bases). Trimming pared 0 bases from V and 8 bases from J, leaving 11 bases between. Germline CDR1 is MGHRA and CDR2 is YSYEKL. The CDR3 covers 14 residues. The CDR3 DNA sequence: TGCGCCAGCAGCCAAGAAGGAGGGGACGAGCCCCAGCATTTT. Encoded protein: CASSQEGGDEPQHF.

The genes are TRBV29-1 and TRBJ2-7; TRBD1 is a possible D gene (6 bases). The CDR3 is made up of 14 amino acids. Germline V gene sequence: CDR1 SQVTM, CDR2 ANQGSEA. V lost 0 bases and J lost 7, with 16 bases in between. This CDR3 reads CSVEDGRGLGEQYF. The DNA of the CDR3 is TGCAGCGTTGAAGACGGCAGGGGATTGGGGGAGCAGTACTTC.

This clone has more than one count but fewer than ten. The rearrangement joins TRBV7-9 to TRBJ1-2; no reliable D call. CDR1 and CDR2 from the germline V gene are SEHNR and FQNEAQ (reference sequence). CDR3 length: 15 amino acids. V was clipped by 1 base and J by 3 bases, with 12 bases between them. The CDR3 DNA is TGTGCCAGCAGCTTAGTCCAGACTACTCACTATGGCTACACCTTC. Encoded protein: CASSLVQTTHYGYTF.

The rearrangement joins TRBV20-1 to TRBJ1-2; 10 positions agree with TRBD1. In germline, CDR1 is DFQATT, CDR2 SNEGSKA (reference sequence). The CDR3 runs to 11 residues. CDR3 in amino acids: CTGTGENGYTF. CDR3 DNA: TGCACAGGGACAGGGGAGAATGGCTACACCTTC.

The rearrangement uses TRBV11-3 and TRBJ2-1; the D is unclear. The CDR3 is 14 residues long. Deletions cut 1 base from V and 8 bases from J, with 12 bases between. In germline, CDR1 is SGHNT, CDR2 YENEEA. DNA for the CDR3: TGTGCCAGCAGCTTAGGCTTCCTAGAGGATGAGCAGTTCTTC. Amino acid sequence: CASSLGFLEDEQFF.

The V call is TRBV18, the J call TRBJ1-5; possible D gene TRBD1, 6 bases. This CDR3 region has 14 residues. Germline V gene sequence: CDR1 KGHSH, CDR2 LQKENI. Trimming shortened V by 4 bases and J by 7 bases, and 14 bases separated the two germline ends. In nucleotides, the CDR3 is TGTGCCAGCTCACTAGCGGGAGGGGGACAGCCCCAGCATTTT. Its protein product is CASSLAGGGQPQHF.

The chain carries TRBV27 and TRBJ1-2; 7 positions agree with TRBD1. This CDR3 is built from 11 residues. V shed 10 bases and J 3 bases; nucleotides not matched to a gene: 2. Germline lookup yields CDR1 MNHEY and CDR2 SMNVEV (reference sequence). The CDR3 is CATGQYYGYTF. Here the CDR3 DNA reads TGTGCCACGGGACAGTACTATGGCTACACCTTC.

This clone was recorded only once. The V and J genes are TRBV5-1 and TRBJ2-5; 7 positions agree with TRBD1. This CDR3 spans 14 amino acids. The germline CDR1 and CDR2 sequences are SGHRS and YFSETQ. After removal of 0 bases from V and 6 bases from J, the junction contained 5 bases not matched to a gene. The CDR3 here is CASSLEAGGKTQYF. Here the CDR3 DNA reads TGCGCCAGCAGCTTGGAGGCAGGGGGAAAGACCCAGTACTTC.

This chain joins TRBV4-2 and TRBJ2-7, with TRBD1 matching over 9 bases. CDR3 length equals 15 residues. CDR1 and CDR2 from the germline V gene are LGHNA and YNFKEQ. Germline trimming cut 6 bases from V and 3 bases from J; bases unmatched to any gene: 9. The CDR3 DNA follows: TGTGCCAGCAGTCAACCAGGACAGGGGATCTACGAGCAGTACTTC. This translates into CASSQPGQGIYEQYF.

This chain links TRBV15 with TRBJ2-1; possibly TRBD2 for D (6 bases). The CDR3 spans 14 residues. Trimming pared 8 bases from V and 5 bases from J, leaving 16 bases between. Germline V gene data show CDR1 as LNHNV and CDR2 as YYDKDF (reference sequence). The CDR3 reads CATAFGGSNNEQFF. In DNA form, the CDR3 reads TGTGCCACCGCTTTCGGAGGGTCTAACAATGAGCAGTTCTTC.

The gene calls are TRBV7-3 and TRBJ2-2, with 7 nucleotides matching TRBD1. The CDR3 is 15 residues long. The V segment lost 5 bases and the J segment 4 bases; nucleotides outside the gene matches: 7. Germline lookup yields CDR1 SGHTA and CDR2 FQGTGA. CDR3 sequence reads: CASSKTGISTGELFF. The CDR3 coding sequence is TGTGCCAGCAGCAAGACAGGGATAAGCACCGGGGAGCTGTTTTTT.

The chain is built from TRBV28 and TRBJ2-5; 9 nucleotides line up with TRBD1. CDR3 length equals 14 residues. V shed 6 bases and J 7 bases; nucleotides not matched to a gene: 9. CDR1 MDHEN and CDR2 SYDVKM come from the germline V gene. CDR3 bases: TGTGCCAGCAGGGACAGGGGAGACCACGCGACCCAGTACTTC. Its translation: CASRDRGDHATQYF.

This chain joins TRBV10-3 and TRBJ2-2, with D hard to call. Between the trimmed V and J ends, which lost 2 bases and 5 bases, there was a span of 3 bases. The CDR3 spans 12 residues. From germline, CDR1 is ENHRY and CDR2 SYGVKD. CDR3 residues: CAISEPTGELFF. The DNA of the CDR3 is TGTGCCATCAGTGAGCCGACCGGGGAGCTGTTTTTT.